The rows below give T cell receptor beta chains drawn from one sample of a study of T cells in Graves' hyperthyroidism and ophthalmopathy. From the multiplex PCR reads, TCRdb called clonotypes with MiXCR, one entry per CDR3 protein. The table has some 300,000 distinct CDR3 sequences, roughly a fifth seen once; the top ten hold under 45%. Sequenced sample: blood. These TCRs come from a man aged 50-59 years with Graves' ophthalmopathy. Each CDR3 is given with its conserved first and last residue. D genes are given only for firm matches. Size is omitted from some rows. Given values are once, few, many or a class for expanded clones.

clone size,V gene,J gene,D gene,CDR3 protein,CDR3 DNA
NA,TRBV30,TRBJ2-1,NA,CAWRLQRTSYNEQFF,TGTGCCTGGAGGTTGCAGCGGACCTCCTACAATGAGCAGTTCTTC
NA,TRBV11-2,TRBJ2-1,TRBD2,CASSSLLGTKYNEQFF,TGTGCCAGCAGCTCACTCCTCGGGACTAAATACAATGAGCAGTTCTTC
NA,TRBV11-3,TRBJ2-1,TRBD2,CASSPRAGAINEQFF,TGTGCCAGCAGCCCACGGGCGGGAGCAATAAATGAGCAGTTCTTC
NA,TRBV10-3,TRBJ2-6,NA,CAISEGAQSGANVLTF,TGTGCCATCAGTGAAGGGGCTCAGTCTGGGGCCAACGTCCTGACTTTC
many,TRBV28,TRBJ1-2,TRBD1,CASSLGTANYGYTF,TGTGCCAGCAGTTTAGGGACAGCTAACTATGGCTACACCTTC
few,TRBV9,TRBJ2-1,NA,CASSFADEQFF,TGTGCCAGCAGCTTCGCCGATGAGCAGTTCTTC
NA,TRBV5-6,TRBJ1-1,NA,CASSETWTLNTEAFF,TGTGCCAGCAGCGAGACGTGGACATTGAACACTGAAGCTTTCTTT
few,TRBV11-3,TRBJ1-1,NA,CASSPDRDKIFF,TGTGCCAGCAGCCCCGATCGCGATAAAATTTTCTTT
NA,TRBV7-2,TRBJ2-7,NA,CAGSPRAASAYYEQYF,TGTGCCGGCAGCCCCCGGGCCGCTAGCGCCTACTACGAGCAGTACTTC
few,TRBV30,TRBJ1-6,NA,CAWRVENNSPLHF,TGTGCCTGGAGGGTGGAAAATAATTCACCCCTCCACTTT
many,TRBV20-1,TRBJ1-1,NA,CSARRQNTEAFF,TGCAGTGCTCGAAGACAGAACACTGAAGCTTTCTTT
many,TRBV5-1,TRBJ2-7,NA,CASSTDLRYEQYF,TGCGCCAGCAGTACGGACCTCCGCTACGAGCAGTACTTC
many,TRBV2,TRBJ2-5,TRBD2,CASSDTSGSETQYF,TGTGCCAGCAGTGATACTAGCGGGAGTGAGACCCAGTACTTC
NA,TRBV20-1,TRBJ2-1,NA,CSARVRGWIVTGRNEQFF,TGCAGTGCTAGGGTCAGGGGTTGGATTGTTACGGGACGCAATGAGCAGTTCTTC
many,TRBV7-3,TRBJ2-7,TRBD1,CASSPGTGSEQYF,TGTGCCAGCAGCCCAGGGACAGGCAGCGAGCAGTACTTC
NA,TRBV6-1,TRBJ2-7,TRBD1,CASGGQGAGYEQYF,TGTGCCAGCGGAGGACAGGGGGCGGGCTACGAGCAGTACTTC